One and the same sample provided the 22 T cell receptor beta chains below, sequenced in a study of control samples from healthy donors and cancer patients. Data came from immunoSEQ multiplex PCR; TCRdb stores just in-frame clones and leaves some out. The sample records 90,000 to 150,000 clones, about 87% being singletons. The sample consisted of blood. The source is a man aged 40-55 years in good health.

This chain connects TRBV19 to TRBJ1-5; 9 bases map to TRBD1. The CDR3 covers 15 residues. The J segment lost 3 bases and the V segment lost 4 bases, leaving 4 bases of the junction unmatched. The germline gives CDR1 LNHDA, CDR2 SQIVND (reference sequence). The CDR3 DNA reads as TGTGCCAGTAGTACCGGGACAGGGACCAATCAGCCCCAGCATTTT. As protein: CASSTGTGTNQPQHF.

V usage is TRBV27 and J usage is TRBJ1-2; no reliable D call. Germline values: CDR1 MNHEY, CDR2 SMNVEV (reference sequence). With 1 base removed from V and 3 bases from J, the gap between germline ends came to 9 bases. This CDR3 comprises 14 residues. CDR3 coding DNA: TGTGCCAGCAGTTTATACGGCGGGGACTATGGCTACACCTTC. Its translation: CASSLYGGDYGYTF.

The V and J genes are TRBV18 and TRBJ1-5, with unresolved D. CDR1 is KGHSH, CDR2 LQKENI, per germline. The ends were cut back, 3 bases at V and 5 bases at J, with 17 bases in the middle. The length of the CDR3 is 16 residues. Here the CDR3 reads CASSPQGRPFDQPQHF. The CDR3 DNA follows: TGTGCCAGCTCACCTCAAGGACGGCCGTTCGATCAGCCCCAGCATTTT.

This chain joins TRBV7-8 and TRBJ1-1; D not resolved. Trimming stripped 4 bases from V and 4 bases from J, with 10 bases between. This CDR3 is built from 13 residues. Germline CDR1 SGHVS, CDR2 FQNEAQ. CDR3 DNA: TGTGCCAGCAGCTGGCGGGGATCCACTGAAGCTTTCTTT. It translates to CASSWRGSTEAFF.

The CDR3 protein is CAIFTDRGRGTEAFF. CDR3 nucleotides: TGTGCCATATTTACGGACAGGGGGCGGGGGACTGAAGCTTTCTTT. The V and J genes are TRBV6-5 and TRBJ1-1, with TRBD1 identical over 11 bases. The J segment lost 5 bases and the V segment lost 10 bases, leaving 12 bases of the junction unmatched. The germline CDR1 and CDR2 sequences are MNHEY and SVGAGI. This CDR3 contains 15 residues.

The rearrangement uses TRBV7-6 and TRBJ1-4; D might be TRBD1 (6 bases). The CDR3 is 16 residues long. The V gene lost 0 bases and the J gene lost 7 bases, with 15 bases spanning the gap. CDR1 and CDR2 from the germline V gene are SGHVS and FNYEAQ. The CDR3 region is CASSLAPGGQGEKLFF. The CDR3 DNA reads as TGTGCCAGCAGCTTAGCGCCGGGGGGGCAAGGTGAAAAACTGTTTTTT.

The V call is TRBV25-1, the J call TRBJ1-1; 7 bases agree with TRBD1. This CDR3 comprises 15 residues. CDR1 and CDR2 from the germline V gene are MGHDK and SYGVNS. V shed 4 bases and J 3 bases; nucleotides not matched to a gene: 8. CDR3 DNA sequence: TGTGCCAGCAGTGCTTCGACAGGGAGGGACACTGAAGCTTTCTTT. This translates into CASSASTGRDTEAFF. Complete variable domain (other parts from reference TRBV25-1 and TRBJ1-1): EADIYQTPRYLVIGTGKKITLECSQTMGHDKMYWYQQDPGMELHLIHYSYGVNSTEKGDLSSESTVSRIRTEHFPLTLESARPSHTSQYLCASSASTGRDTEAFFGQGTRLTVV.

This chain connects TRBV3-1 (or the pseudogene TRBV3-2) to TRBJ2-7; 9 nucleotides align to TRBD1. CDR3 length equals 15 residues. V was clipped by 5 bases and J by 4 bases; unmatched bases: 9. CDR1 LGHDT and CDR2 YNNKEL come from the germline V gene (reference sequence). The CDR3 DNA follows: TGTGCCAGCAGCAAAATCGGGACAGGGTCTTACGAGCAGTACTTC. Protein sequence: CASSKIGTGSYEQYF.

This sequence joins TRBV24-1 and TRBJ2-7, with TRBD1 matching 12 bases. In germline, CDR1 is KGHDR, CDR2 SFDVKD. V shed 3 bases and J 7 bases; nucleotides not matched to a gene: 15. The CDR3 consists of 18 residues. The chain's CDR3 is CATSDMREIRDRGQEQYF. In DNA form, the CDR3 reads TGTGCCACCAGTGATATGCGTGAAATCCGGGACAGGGGGCAGGAGCAGTACTTC.

This clone was observed a single time. This chain joins TRBV5-1 and TRBJ2-6; D is ambiguous. CDR1 is SGHRS and CDR2 is YFSETQ in the germline V gene. This CDR3 is built from 13 residues. Trimming took 4 bases from V and 0 from J, leaving 2 bases between them. CDR3 sequence (DNA): TGCGCCAGCAGCCCCTCTGGGGCCAACGTCCTGACTTTC. Protein product: CASSPSGANVLTF.

This chain connects TRBV11-3 to TRBJ1-3, with 9 positions matching TRBD1. Trimming took 5 bases from V and 6 from J; bases not matched to a gene: 8. Per germline, CDR1 SGHNT and CDR2 YENEEA. This CDR3 has 15 amino acids. The CDR3: CASSTRDRVVNTIYF. CDR3 in DNA: TGTGCCAGCAGCACCCGGGACAGGGTCGTAAACACCATATATTTT.

In this sample, this clone turned up once. V gene TRBV4-3 combines with J gene TRBJ1-6; possibly TRBD1 for D (5 bases). V shed 2 bases and J shed 9 bases, with 14 bases lying between them. Germline-derived CDR1 and CDR2 are LGHNA and YSLEER. This CDR3 has 15 amino acids. CDR3: CASSQLSGGRSPLHF. In DNA form, the CDR3 reads TGCGCCAGCAGCCAACTATCGGGGGGTCGTTCACCCCTCCACTTT.

This chain uses TRBV24-1 with TRBJ2-1; tentatively, D is TRBD1 (6 bases). V was trimmed by 3 bases and J by 6 bases, leaving 11 bases between them. CDR3 size: 14 residues. Germline V CDR1 and CDR2: KGHDR, SFDVKD. CDR3 coding DNA: TGTGCCACCAGTGATCCGGGACAAGGCAATGAGCAGTTCTTC. It specifies CATSDPGQGNEQFF.

This clone has a single count. CDR3 loop: CAWSPSAQGGTEAFF. CDR3 in DNA: TGTGCCTGGAGCCCCTCGGCGCAGGGGGGCACTGAAGCTTTCTTT. This chain joins TRBV30 and TRBJ1-1; 7 bases fit TRBD1. V lost 3 bases, J lost 4 bases, and 11 bases stayed unmatched. Per germline, CDR1 GTSNPN and CDR2 SVGIG (reference sequence). This CDR3 has 15 residues. Full variable domain (rest looked up from reference TRBV30 and TRBJ1-1): SQTIHQWPATLVQPVGSPLSLECTVEGTSNPNLYWYRQAAGRGLQLLFYSVGIGQISSEVPQNLSASRPQDRQFILSSKKLLLSDSGFYLCAWSPSAQGGTEAFFGQGTRLTVV.

This clone was seen once. This chain links TRBV19 with TRBJ2-2, with D perhaps matching TRBD2 (5 bases). Germline V lookup: CDR1 LNHDA, CDR2 SQIVND (reference sequence). The CDR3 extends over 16 amino acids. The V end lost 4 bases, the J end lost 4 bases, and 16 bases lay between the germline ends. The CDR3 spells CASSTASRGGTGELFF. CDR3 DNA: TGTGCCAGTAGTACCGCATCTCGAGGAGGCACCGGGGAGCTGTTTTTT. The full variable domain, completed using reference TRBV19 and TRBJ2-2, is DGGITQSPKYLFRKEGQNVTLSCEQNLNHDAMYWYRQDPGQGLRLIYYSQIVNDFQKGDIAEGYSVSREKKESFPLTVTSAQKNPTAFYLCASSTASRGGTGELFFGEGSRLTVL.

This chain connects TRBV27 to TRBJ1-6, with a possible D match to TRBD1 (5 bases). V gave up 4 bases and J gave up 2 bases, with 12 bases separating them. Per the germline V gene, CDR1 is MNHEY and CDR2 is SMNVEV (reference sequence). The CDR3 loop spans 16 amino acids. The CDR3 protein is CASSWGSRPYNSPLHF. CDR3 in DNA: TGTGCCAGCAGTTGGGGCTCCCGGCCCTATAATTCACCCCTCCACTTT.

This clone was recorded a few times. The rearrangement links TRBV12-3 or TRBV12-4 to TRBJ1-1; 9 bases line up with TRBD1. The CDR3 totals 11 residues. V shed 6 bases, J shed 14 bases, and the junction held 7 bases outside the gene matches. CDR3 in DNA: TGTGCCAGCAGCGCGGGACAGGGTACGTTCTTT. Translating gives CASSAGQGTFF.

The chain joins TRBV4-2 to TRBJ1-6; D gene ambiguous. The CDR3 consists of 15 residues. Germline values: CDR1 LGHNA, CDR2 YNFKEQ. V gave up 1 base and J gave up 14 bases, with 18 bases separating them. CDR3 sequence reads: CASSQGTPAEGTLHF. The CDR3 bases are TGTGCCAGCAGCCAAGGGACGCCTGCTGAAGGAACCCTCCACTTT.

V and J are TRBV11-2 and TRBJ1-1; no firm D call. The CDR3 sequence is 13 residues long. CDR1 and CDR2 from the germline V gene are SGHAT and FQNNGV. Trimming took off 0 bases at V and 8 bases at J, with 10 bases between the two ends. CDR3 DNA sequence: TGTGCCAGCAGCTTAGAGGCCAGGCAAGAAGCTTTCTTT. Protein: CASSLEARQEAFF.

V usage is TRBV19 and J usage is TRBJ1-5; no clear D. Deletions cut 7 bases from V and 6 bases from J, with 13 bases between. This CDR3 has 13 amino acids. Germline V lookup: CDR1 LNHDA, CDR2 SQIVND (reference sequence). The CDR3 DNA follows: TGTGCCAGTAAAGGGTTCTGGAGTCAGCCCCAGCATTTT. Its protein is CASKGFWSQPQHF. Filled out from reference TRBV19 and TRBJ1-5, the complete variable domain reads DGGITQSPKYLFRKEGQNVTLSCEQNLNHDAMYWYRQDPGQGLRLIYYSQIVNDFQKGDIAEGYSVSREKKESFPLTVTSAQKNPTAFYLCASKGFWSQPQHFGDGTRLSIL.

The CDR3 DNA sequence: TGTGCCAGCAGTGCGAGCCTCGCAACTAATGAAAAACTGTTTTTT. This codes for CASSASLATNEKLFF. V usage is TRBV5-6 and J usage is TRBJ1-4, with D hard to call. This CDR3 is 15 amino acids long. Germline V lookup: CDR1 SGHDT, CDR2 YYEEEE. V was clipped by 5 bases and J by 0 bases, with 11 bases between them.

V and J are TRBV7-2 and TRBJ2-5; tentative D call: TRBD2 (5 bases). The CDR3 spans 18 residues. Germline CDR1 SGHTA, CDR2 FQGNSA. Trimming cost V 4 bases and J 0 bases, with 21 bases left between them. CDR3 in DNA: TGTGCCAGCAGCTACGGTCGTTTGCGGGCGCGCGACCAAGAGACCCAGTACTTC. Translated: CASSYGRLRARDQETQYF. Supplemented by reference TRBV7-2 and TRBJ2-5, the full variable domain reads GAGVSQSPSNKVTEKGKDVELRCDPISGHTALYWYRQSLGQGLEFLIYFQGNSAPDKSGLPSDRFSAERTGGSVSTLTIQRTQQEDSAVYLCASSYGRLRARDQETQYFGPGTRLLVL.